The present T cell receptor beta chain was sequenced within a study of sequential checkpoint blockade in melanoma. Across the study: Randomization was 1:1 between first-line nivolumab→ipilimumab and ipilimumab→nivolumab.

Sample treatment: randomized to nivolumab then ipilimumab (arm A) or the reverse (arm B). None of the patients previously received DNA-damaging chemotherapy. Sorted cells were live CD3+CD8+, lacking CD19 and CD56, from PBMCs. Some clones are missing from TCRdb's copy, which holds only in-frame ones; the method was immunoSEQ multiplex PCR. The sample lists 21,000 or so clones, about four fifths occurring once. This CDR3 contains 15 residues. Germline CDR1 and CDR2: SEHNR and FQNEAQ (reference sequence). Unmatched junction bases numbered 5, after V lost 5 bases and J lost 0 bases. The sample in question was CD8+ T cells sorted from blood (inferred from file names), obtained from a patient given nivolumab and ipilimumab in sequence. This sequence was found in a human donor with melanoma. The gene calls are TRBV7-9 and TRBJ1-1, with 8 bases aligning to TRBD1. The CDR3 DNA reads TGTGCCAGCAGCAACAGGGGGGATATGAACACTGAAGCTTTCTTT. This encodes CASSNRGDMNTEAFF.